This T cell receptor (beta chain) was obtained from a study of T cell responses to AZD1222 COVID-19 vaccine. Study conclusions and caveats: Across the whole spike, CD4 TCRs peaked at regions 160-218 and 743-854. Sampling captured repertoires only after the peak T cell response. Reportedly, nearly half of unique spike TCRs recognized epitopes outside B.1.351/B.1.1.7 mutations.

Profiling relied on immunoSEQ multiplex PCR, and the TCRdb table lists in-frame clones only, not all of them. The sample lists around 150,000 clones, roughly 94% occurring once. Unmatched junction bases numbered 7, after V lost 6 bases and J lost 0 bases. The germline V gene has CDR1 KGHSH and CDR2 LQKENI. This CDR3 comprises 16 residues. Concerning this clone: Its antigen remains unknown.

This TCR derives from an adult who received the AZD1222 COVID-19 vaccine. The chain couples TRBV18 to TRBJ1-3; 8 nucleotides match TRBD1. The sequencing here drew on peripheral blood, taken 28 days after the second AZD1222 dose. This chain's CDR3 is CASSPGQVYSGNTIYF. CDR3 DNA: TGTGCCAGCTCCCCGGGACAGGTTTACTCTGGAAACACCATATATTTT.